This record concerns one T cell receptor (beta chain) sequence. Its antigen is undetermined. TEMRA cells were FACS-enriched, with CD8+ and CD4+ T cells isolated negatively. This sample is drawn from a study of CD8 T cells in Susac syndrome. Overall study results and limits: It was acknowledged by the study that relatively few individuals were included in its TCR sequencing and HLA analysis.

Reverse transcription of roughly 0.45 to 1 ug RNA was carried out with random hexamers. TCRdb used MiXCR to reprocess the immunoSEQ multiplex PCR reads, holding one entry per CDR3 protein. The sample carries some 110,000 distinct CDR3 sequences, more than 80% recorded once. CDR1 and CDR2 (germline): MNHEY, SVGAGI. The CDR3 is made up of 13 amino acids. Trimming shortened V by 0 bases and J by 4 bases, and 4 bases separated the two germline ends. The chain carries TRBV6-5 and TRBJ2-1; D gene ambiguous. The TCR was taken from a human donor with multiple sclerosis. Sequences were obtained from CD8+ T cells from PBMCs. CDR3 nucleotides: TGTGCCAGCAGTTACTCGATATACAATGAGCAGTTCTTC. It yields the protein CASSYSIYNEQFF.